This entry describes one TCR beta chain. As yet, its antigen is unknown. CDR1 and CDR2 (germline): SGHVS, FQNEAQ. This CDR3 is built from 17 residues. With V trimmed by 4 bases and J by 5 bases, 12 bases remained unmatched. The entry originates in a study of cytomegalovirus exposure and HLA in healthy donors. Whole-study results and caveats: It was shown in a later analysis that HLA-associated TCR beta chains were more clonally expanded than other, equally common chains. Earlier results showed most TCR beta V segments being productive about 87% or about 30% of the time. Later work found most CMV-associated TCR beta chains apparently HLA-restricted.

Primers: 60 Vbeta forward and 13 Jbeta reverse. Measured with immunoSEQ multiplex PCR; TCRdb has only the in-frame clones, and not every one. The profile covers some 200,000 clones, with roughly 83% appearing a single time and approximately 0.36% taken by the ten largest. At the time of sampling, donors were nominally healthy, though unrecorded immune exposures were likely. This chain joins TRBV7-8 and TRBJ1-3; 9 bases map to TRBD1. The sequence came from a male donor in good health and CMV-seropositive. Sample: PBMCs. CDR3 DNA: TGTGCCAGCAGCTATAGCAGCTTCGGACAGGGGCGAAACACCATATATTTT. It specifies CASSYSSFGQGRNTIYF.